This T cell receptor (beta chain) was identified in a study of CD8 T cells in Susac syndrome. In blood CD8+ and CD4+ T cells, TCR beta underwent sequencing. RNA, at about 0.45 to 1 ug, was reverse transcribed with random hexamers. The TCR beta CDR3 was amplified by immunoSEQ multiplex PCR across 54 Vbeta, 13 Jbeta. From the immunoSEQ multiplex PCR reads, TCRdb called clonotypes with MiXCR, one entry per CDR3 protein. Altogether approximately 200,000 distinct CDR3 sequences are present, approximately 94% being singletons, with the ten largest covering approximately 0.09%. V was pared by 2 bases and J by 0 bases, with 10 bases between. CDR3 length: 14 amino acids. In germline, CDR1 is GTSNPN, CDR2 SVGIG (reference sequence).

The source of this sequence is a human donor with multiple sclerosis. Specimen: CD4+ T cells from PBMCs. The rearrangement joins TRBV30 to TRBJ1-1; no firm D call. Here the CDR3 DNA reads TGTGCCTGGAGTAAGCCCGGGATGAACACTGAAGCTTTCTTT. As protein: CAWSKPGMNTEAFF. Full variable domain (remainder filled in from reference TRBV30 and TRBJ1-1): SQTIHQWPATLVQPVGSPLSLECTVEGTSNPNLYWYRQAAGRGLQLLFYSVGIGQISSEVPQNLSASRPQDRQFILSSKKLLLSDSGFYLCAWSKPGMNTEAFFGQGTRLTVV.